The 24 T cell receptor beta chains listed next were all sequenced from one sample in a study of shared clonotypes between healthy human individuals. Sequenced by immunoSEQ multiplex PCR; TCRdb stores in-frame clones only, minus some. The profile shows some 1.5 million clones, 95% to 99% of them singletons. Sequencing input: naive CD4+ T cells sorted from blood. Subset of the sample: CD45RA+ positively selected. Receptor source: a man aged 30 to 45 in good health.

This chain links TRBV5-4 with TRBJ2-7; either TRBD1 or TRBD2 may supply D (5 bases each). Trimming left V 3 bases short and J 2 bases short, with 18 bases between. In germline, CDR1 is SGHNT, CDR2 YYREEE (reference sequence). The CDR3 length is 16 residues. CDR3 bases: TGTGCCAGCAGCTCCCTGGCAGGGACGCCCCCCTACGAGCAGTACTTC. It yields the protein CASSSLAGTPPYEQYF.

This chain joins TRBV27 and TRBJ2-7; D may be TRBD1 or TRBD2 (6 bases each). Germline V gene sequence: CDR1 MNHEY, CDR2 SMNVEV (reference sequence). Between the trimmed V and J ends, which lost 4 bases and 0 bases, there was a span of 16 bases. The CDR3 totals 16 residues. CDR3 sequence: CASSSLGGANSYEQYF. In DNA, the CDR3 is TGTGCCAGCAGTTCCCTCGGGGGCGCGAACTCCTACGAGCAGTACTTC.

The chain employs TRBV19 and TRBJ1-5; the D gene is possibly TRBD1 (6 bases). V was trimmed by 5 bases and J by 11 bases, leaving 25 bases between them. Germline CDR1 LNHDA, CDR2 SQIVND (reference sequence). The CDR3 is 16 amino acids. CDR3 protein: CASSLPTGPQKLAQHF. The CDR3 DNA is TGTGCCAGTAGTCTACCTACAGGGCCACAGAAATTAGCCCAGCATTTT.

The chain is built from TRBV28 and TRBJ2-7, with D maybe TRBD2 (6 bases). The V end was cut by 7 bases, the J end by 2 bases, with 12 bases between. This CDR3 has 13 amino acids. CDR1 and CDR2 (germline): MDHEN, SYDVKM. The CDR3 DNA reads TGTGCCAGCATGGGGCCGGGGGCCTACGAGCAGTACTTC. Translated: CASMGPGAYEQYF.

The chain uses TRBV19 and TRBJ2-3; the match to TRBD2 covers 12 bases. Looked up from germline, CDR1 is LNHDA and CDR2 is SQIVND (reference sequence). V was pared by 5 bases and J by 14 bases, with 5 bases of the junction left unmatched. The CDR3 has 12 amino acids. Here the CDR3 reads CASSSTSGRLYF. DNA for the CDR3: TGTGCCAGTAGTTCAACTAGCGGGAGGTTGTATTTT.

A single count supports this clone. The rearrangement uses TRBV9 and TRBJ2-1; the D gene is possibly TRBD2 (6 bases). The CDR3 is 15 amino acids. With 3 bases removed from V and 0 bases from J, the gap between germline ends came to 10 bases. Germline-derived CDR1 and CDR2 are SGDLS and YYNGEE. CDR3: CASSDGGRSYNEQFF. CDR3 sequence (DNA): TGTGCCAGCAGCGACGGGGGACGCTCCTACAATGAGCAGTTCTTC.

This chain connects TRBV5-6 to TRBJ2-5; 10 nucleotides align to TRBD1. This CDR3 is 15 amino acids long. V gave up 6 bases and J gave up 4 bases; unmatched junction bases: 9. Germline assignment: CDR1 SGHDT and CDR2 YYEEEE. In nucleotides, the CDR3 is TGTGCCAGCACCCCCAGACAGGGGGCGAGAGAGACCCAGTACTTC. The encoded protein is CASTPRQGARETQYF.

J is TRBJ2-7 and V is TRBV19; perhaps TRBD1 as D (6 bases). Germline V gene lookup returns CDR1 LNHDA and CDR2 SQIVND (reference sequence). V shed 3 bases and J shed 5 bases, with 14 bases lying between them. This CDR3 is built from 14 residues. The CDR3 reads CASSIGQGSHEQYF. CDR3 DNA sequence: TGTGCCAGTAGTATCGGTCAGGGGTCCCACGAGCAGTACTTC. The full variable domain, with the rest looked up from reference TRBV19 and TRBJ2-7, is DGGITQSPKYLFRKEGQNVTLSCEQNLNHDAMYWYRQDPGQGLRLIYYSQIVNDFQKGDIAEGYSVSREKKESFPLTVTSAQKNPTAFYLCASSIGQGSHEQYFGPGTRLTVT.

CDR3 nucleotides: TGTGCCAGCAGTTACGGTTTAGCGGGAGGGGTTGGTGAGCAGTTCTTC. This gives the protein CASSYGLAGGVGEQFF. This rearrangement joins TRBV6-5 to TRBJ2-1; 11 bases agree with TRBD2. V lost 2 bases and J lost 9; bases outside the gene matches: 9. Germline CDR1 and CDR2: MNHEY and SVGAGI. The CDR3 runs to 16 residues.

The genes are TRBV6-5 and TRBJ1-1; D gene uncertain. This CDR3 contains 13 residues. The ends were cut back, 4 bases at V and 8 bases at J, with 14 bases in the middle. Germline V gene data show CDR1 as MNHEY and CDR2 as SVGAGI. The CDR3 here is CASSSLSRAEAFF. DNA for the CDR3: TGTGCCAGCAGTTCTTTATCACGGGCCGAAGCTTTCTTT.

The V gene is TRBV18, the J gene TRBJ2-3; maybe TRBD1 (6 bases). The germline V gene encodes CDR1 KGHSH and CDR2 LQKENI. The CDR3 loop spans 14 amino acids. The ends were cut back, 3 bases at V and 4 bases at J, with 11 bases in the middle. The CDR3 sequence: CASSPTTGADTQYF. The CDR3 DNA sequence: TGTGCCAGCTCACCCACGACAGGTGCAGATACGCAGTATTTT.

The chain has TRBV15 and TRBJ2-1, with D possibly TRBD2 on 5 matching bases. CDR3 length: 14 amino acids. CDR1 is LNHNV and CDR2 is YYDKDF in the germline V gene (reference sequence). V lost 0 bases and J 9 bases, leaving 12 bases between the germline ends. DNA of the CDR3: TGTGCCACCAGCAGAGATCCGCGGGCAGGTGAGCAGTTCTTC. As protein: CATSRDPRAGEQFF.

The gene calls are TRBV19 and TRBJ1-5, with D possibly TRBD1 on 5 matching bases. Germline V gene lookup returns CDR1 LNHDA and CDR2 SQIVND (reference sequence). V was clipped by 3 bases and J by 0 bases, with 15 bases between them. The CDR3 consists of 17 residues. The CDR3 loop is CASSIWQGKGSNQPQHF. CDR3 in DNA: TGTGCCAGTAGTATCTGGCAGGGTAAGGGTAGCAATCAGCCCCAGCATTTT.

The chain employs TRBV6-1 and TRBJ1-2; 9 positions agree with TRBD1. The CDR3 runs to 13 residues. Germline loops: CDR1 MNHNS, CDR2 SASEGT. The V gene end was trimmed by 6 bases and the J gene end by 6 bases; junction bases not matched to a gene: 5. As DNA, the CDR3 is TGTGCCAGCAGAAGGACAGGGGCGCATGGCTACACCTTC. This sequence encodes CASRRTGAHGYTF.

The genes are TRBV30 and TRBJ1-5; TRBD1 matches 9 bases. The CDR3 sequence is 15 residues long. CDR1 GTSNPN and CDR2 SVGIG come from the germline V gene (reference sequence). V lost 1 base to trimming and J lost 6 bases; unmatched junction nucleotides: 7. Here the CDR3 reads CAWSAGTGWVQPQHF. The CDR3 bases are TGTGCCTGGAGTGCCGGGACAGGGTGGGTTCAGCCCCAGCATTTT.

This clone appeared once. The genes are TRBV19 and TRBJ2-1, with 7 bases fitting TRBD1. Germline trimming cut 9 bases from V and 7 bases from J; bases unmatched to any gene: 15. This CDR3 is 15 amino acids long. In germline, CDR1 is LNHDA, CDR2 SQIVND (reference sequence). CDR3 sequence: CASQRNRGQGNEQFF. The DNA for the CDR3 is TGTGCCAGCCAACGGAACAGGGGCCAGGGGAATGAGCAGTTCTTC.

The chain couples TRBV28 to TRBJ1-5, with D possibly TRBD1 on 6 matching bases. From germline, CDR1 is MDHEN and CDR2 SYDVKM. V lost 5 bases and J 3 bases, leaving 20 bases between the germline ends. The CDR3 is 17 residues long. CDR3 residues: CASSPTLGGGNNQPQHF. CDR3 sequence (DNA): TGTGCCAGCAGTCCGACCTTAGGGGGAGGAAACAATCAGCCCCAGCATTTT.

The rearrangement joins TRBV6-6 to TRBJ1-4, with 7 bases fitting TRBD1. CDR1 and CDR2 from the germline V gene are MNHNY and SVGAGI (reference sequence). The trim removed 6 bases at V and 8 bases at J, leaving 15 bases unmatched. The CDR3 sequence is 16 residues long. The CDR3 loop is CASRRIPTGVGEKLFF. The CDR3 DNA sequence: TGTGCCAGCAGACGCATACCAACAGGGGTTGGAGAAAAACTGTTTTTT.

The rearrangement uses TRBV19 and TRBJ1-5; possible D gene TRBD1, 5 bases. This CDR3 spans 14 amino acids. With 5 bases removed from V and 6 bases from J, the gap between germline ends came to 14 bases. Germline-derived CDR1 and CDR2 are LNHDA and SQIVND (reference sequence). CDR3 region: CASSVRGKGQPQHF. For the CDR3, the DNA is TGTGCCAGTAGTGTGCGGGGGAAGGGTCAGCCCCAGCATTTT.

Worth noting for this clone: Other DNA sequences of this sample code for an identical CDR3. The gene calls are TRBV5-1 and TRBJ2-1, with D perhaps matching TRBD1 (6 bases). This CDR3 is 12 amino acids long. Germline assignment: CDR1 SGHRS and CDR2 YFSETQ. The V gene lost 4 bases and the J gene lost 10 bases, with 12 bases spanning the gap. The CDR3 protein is CASSLSGTEQFF. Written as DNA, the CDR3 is TGCGCCAGCAGCCTCTCCGGGACAGAGCAGTTCTTC.

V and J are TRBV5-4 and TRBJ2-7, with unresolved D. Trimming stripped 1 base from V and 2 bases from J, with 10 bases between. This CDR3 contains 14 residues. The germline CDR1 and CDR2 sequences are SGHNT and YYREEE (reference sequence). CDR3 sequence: CASSLRAGTYEQYF. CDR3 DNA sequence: TGTGCCAGCAGCTTGAGAGCCGGCACCTACGAGCAGTACTTC.

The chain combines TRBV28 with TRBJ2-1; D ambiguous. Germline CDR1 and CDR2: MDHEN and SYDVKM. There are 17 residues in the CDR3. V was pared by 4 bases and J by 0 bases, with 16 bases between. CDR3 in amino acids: CASSSSGIRSSYNEQFF. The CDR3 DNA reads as TGTGCCAGCAGTTCATCTGGGATTCGGAGCTCCTACAATGAGCAGTTCTTC. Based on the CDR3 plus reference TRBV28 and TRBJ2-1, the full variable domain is DVKVTQSSRYLVKRTGEKVFLECVQDMDHENMFWYRQDPGLGLRLIYFSYDVKMKEKGDIPEGYSVSREKKERFSLILESASTNQTSMYLCASSSSGIRSSYNEQFFGPGTRLTVL.

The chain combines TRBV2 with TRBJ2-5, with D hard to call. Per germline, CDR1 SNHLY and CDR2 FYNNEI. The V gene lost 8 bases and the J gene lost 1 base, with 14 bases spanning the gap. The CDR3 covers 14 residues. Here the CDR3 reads CASGERSIQETQYF. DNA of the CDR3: TGTGCCAGCGGGGAACGAAGCATCCAAGAGACCCAGTACTTC.

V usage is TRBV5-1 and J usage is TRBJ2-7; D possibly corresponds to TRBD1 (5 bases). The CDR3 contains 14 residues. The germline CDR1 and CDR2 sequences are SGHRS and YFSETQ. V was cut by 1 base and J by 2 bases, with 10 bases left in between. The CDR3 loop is CASSLRQGPYEQYF. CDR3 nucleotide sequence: TGCGCCAGCAGCTTGAGGCAGGGCCCCTACGAGCAGTACTTC.